Sequencing of this T cell receptor (beta chain) was carried out in a study of T-cell reconstitution after alpha-beta-depleted transplantation in children. Study-wide points: After one year, T-cell counts and TCRbeta diversity mostly came from new T cells.

Between the trimmed V and J ends, which lost 4 bases and 6 bases, there was a span of 12 bases. The CDR3 loop spans 14 amino acids. TCRbeta library construction was performed incorporating unique molecular identifiers. Via MiXCR, TCRdb re-called the PCR reads, giving one row per CDR3 protein. The table lists 780,000 or so distinct CDR3 sequences, roughly 15% of them singletons, with around 4.5% in the top ten. As concerns this clonotype: Its specificity is unknown.

The source is a male patient aged 10 to 17 who had a stem cell transplant for acute lymphoblastic leukemia, so the T cells may come from the graft donor. The sequencing here drew on PBMCs, mostly from graft donor cells, taken 360 days after TCRalphabeta/CD19-depleted stem cell transplant. The rearrangement joins TRBV12-3 or TRBV12-4 to TRBJ1-4, with D perhaps matching TRBD1 (6 bases). The CDR3 loop reads CASSSQDSHEKLFF. The CDR3 DNA follows: TGTGCCAGCAGTTCTCAGGACAGCCATGAAAAACTGTTTTTT.